The T cell receptor (beta chain) described here comes from a study of blood T cell repertoires in COVID-19. For the study at large: Both acute and convalescent COVID-19 samples were obtained from the United States, Italy and Spain.

J gave up 6 bases and V 5 bases, and 6 bases lay outside the gene matches. Germline V CDR1 and CDR2: SGHTA, FQGTGA. There are 13 residues in the CDR3. Profiling relied on immunoSEQ multiplex PCR, and the TCRdb table lists in-frame clones only, not all of them. The sample lists 410,000 or so clones, about 91% occurring once. The V call is TRBV7-3, the J call TRBJ1-2; 7 bases align to TRBD1. The sample taken for sequencing was peripheral blood. This TCR came from a woman aged 40 to 50 with COVID-19, enrolled during active disease. The DNA of the CDR3 is TGTGCCAGCAGCGCAAGACAGGGTCATGGCTACACCTTC. Encoded protein: CASSARQGHGYTF.